This entry concerns a single T cell receptor beta chain. The data belong to a study of Ad26.COV2.S vaccination and SARS-CoV-2 variants. The treatment: about 20 received Ad26.COV2.S at low or high dose, single or two shots; five or six received placebo; per-sample allocation not given. Each sample was drawn 63 days after the first injection (of vaccine or placebo). Measured with immunoSEQ multiplex PCR; TCRdb has only the in-frame clones, and not every one. The sample gives roughly 300,000 clones, around 89% of which show up once; 5% is in the top ten. CDR1 and CDR2 from the germline V gene are SGHDN and FVKESK. The CDR3 sequence is 14 residues long. The V segment lost 4 bases and the J segment 3 bases; nucleotides outside the gene matches: 3.

The receptor was isolated from a person aged 18-65 years who received the Ad26.COV2.S COVID-19 vaccine or a placebo. This chain uses TRBV14 with TRBJ2-7, with TRBD1 identical over 10 bases. The sample in question was peripheral blood, obtained in a trial of Ad26.COV2.S vaccine versus placebo. The CDR3 protein is CASSRRTGGYEQYF. CDR3 nucleotides: TGTGCCAGCAGCCGTAGGACAGGGGGCTACGAGCAGTACTTC.